These T cell receptor beta chains were read from a single sample in a study of sequential checkpoint blockade in melanoma. The assay was immunoSEQ multiplex PCR, and TCRdb's table has in-frame clones only and misses some. Seen here are about 17,000 clones, nearly 80% observed once, and the top ten hold about 10%. The source was CD8+ T cells sorted from blood (inferred from file names), collected from a patient given nivolumab and ipilimumab in sequence. These receptor sequences come from a human donor with melanoma. Both conserved end residues are part of each CDR3. Fields, in order: D gene, V gene, J gene, clone size, CDR3 DNA, CDR3 protein. A D gene is named only where the DNA matches it firmly. Expanded clones are given a class, and other clones once, few, many or no size at all.

D gene: -; V gene: TRBV27; J gene: TRBJ1-1; clone size: -; CDR3 DNA: TGTGCCAGCAGTTTGGGCAGCTTCAACACTGAAGCTTTCTTT; CDR3 protein: CASSLGSFNTEAFF
D gene: TRBD2; V gene: TRBV10-3; J gene: TRBJ2-1; clone size: -; CDR3 DNA: TGTGCCATCAGGGGCGGGAGCGCCTACAATGAGCAGTTCTTC; CDR3 protein: CAIRGGSAYNEQFF
D gene: -; V gene: TRBV7-6; J gene: TRBJ1-6; clone size: -; CDR3 DNA: TGTGCCAGCAGCTTACCAGGCTATAATTCACCCCTCCACTTT; CDR3 protein: CASSLPGYNSPLHF
D gene: TRBD2; V gene: TRBV4-3; J gene: TRBJ2-7; clone size: -; CDR3 DNA: TGCGCCAGCAGCCAAGATAGAACTAGCGGGGTCCACGAGCAGTACTTC; CDR3 protein: CASSQDRTSGVHEQYF
D gene: -; V gene: TRBV19; J gene: TRBJ1-1; clone size: once; CDR3 DNA: TGTGCCAGTACCCTCGCGGGAGCGAACACTGAAGCTTTCTTT; CDR3 protein: CASTLAGANTEAFF
D gene: -; V gene: TRBV4-3; J gene: TRBJ1-4; clone size: -; CDR3 DNA: TGCGCCAGCAGCCAAGATTTATTACTGGAAAAACTGTTTTTT; CDR3 protein: CASSQDLLLEKLFF
D gene: TRBD1; V gene: TRBV7-9; J gene: TRBJ1-2; clone size: few; CDR3 DNA: TGTGCCAGCAGCTTAGGAACGACAGGGGGCCCTGGCTACACCTTC; CDR3 protein: CASSLGTTGGPGYTF
D gene: TRBD1; V gene: TRBV4-2; J gene: TRBJ1-2; clone size: -; CDR3 DNA: TGTGCCAGCAGCCAAGTTCCGGGACAGGAACGTTTTAACTATGGCTACACCTTC; CDR3 protein: CASSQVPGQERFNYGYTF
D gene: TRBD1; V gene: TRBV7-9; J gene: TRBJ1-5; clone size: -; CDR3 DNA: TGTGCCAGCAGCACCGACAGGGACAATCAGCCCCAGCATTTT; CDR3 protein: CASSTDRDNQPQHF
D gene: -; V gene: TRBV7-9; J gene: TRBJ2-7; clone size: -; CDR3 DNA: TGTGCCAGCAGCTTAGTGGGGGGAGTCGAGCAGTACTTC; CDR3 protein: CASSLVGGVEQYF
D gene: -; V gene: TRBV28; J gene: TRBJ1-1; clone size: -; CDR3 DNA: TGTGCCAGCAGCAGGCCTGGGGAGGGGCCTGAAGCTTTCTTT; CDR3 protein: CASSRPGEGPEAFF
D gene: -; V gene: TRBV28; J gene: TRBJ1-5; clone size: -; CDR3 DNA: TGTGCCAGCACCCCGGGAGGGGATATTTGGGAAAATCAGCCCCAGCATTTT; CDR3 protein: CASTPGGDIWENQPQHF
D gene: TRBD1; V gene: TRBV7-8; J gene: TRBJ1-1; clone size: -; CDR3 DNA: TGTGCCAGCAGCTTAGTGTCGGCAGGGGGGGAAGCTTTCTTT; CDR3 protein: CASSLVSAGGEAFF
D gene: -; V gene: TRBV6-6; J gene: TRBJ1-3; clone size: few; CDR3 DNA: TGTGCCAGCAGTTACGGGGGGTCGGAAAACACCATATATTTT; CDR3 protein: CASSYGGSENTIYF
D gene: -; V gene: TRBV19; J gene: TRBJ1-2; clone size: -; CDR3 DNA: TGTGCCAGTAGATTGTCGGGGATCTACACCTTC; CDR3 protein: CASRLSGIYTF
D gene: TRBD2; V gene: TRBV7-2; J gene: TRBJ2-7; clone size: -; CDR3 DNA: TGTGCCAGCAGCTGGACTAGCGGATCCTACGAGCAGTACTTC; CDR3 protein: CASSWTSGSYEQYF
D gene: TRBD1; V gene: TRBV29-1; J gene: TRBJ2-7; clone size: -; CDR3 DNA: TGCAGCGTTGAACTGCCGGGACAGACCTCCTACGAGCAGTACTTC; CDR3 protein: CSVELPGQTSYEQYF
D gene: TRBD1; V gene: TRBV5-4; J gene: TRBJ2-1; clone size: -; CDR3 DNA: TGTGCCAGCAGCCCCGACAGGGACTCCTACAATGAGCAGTTCTTC; CDR3 protein: CASSPDRDSYNEQFF